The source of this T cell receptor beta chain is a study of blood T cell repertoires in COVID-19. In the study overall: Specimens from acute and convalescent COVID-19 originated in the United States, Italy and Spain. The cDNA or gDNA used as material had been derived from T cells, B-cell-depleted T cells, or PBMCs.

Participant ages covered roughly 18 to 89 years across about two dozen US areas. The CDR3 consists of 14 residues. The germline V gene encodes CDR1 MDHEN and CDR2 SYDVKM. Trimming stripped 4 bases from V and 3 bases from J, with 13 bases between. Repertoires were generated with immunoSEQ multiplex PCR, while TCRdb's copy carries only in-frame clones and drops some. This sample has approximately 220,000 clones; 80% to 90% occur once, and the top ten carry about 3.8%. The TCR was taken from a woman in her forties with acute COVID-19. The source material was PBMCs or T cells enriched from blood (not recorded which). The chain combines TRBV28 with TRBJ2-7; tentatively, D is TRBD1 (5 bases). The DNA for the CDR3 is TGTGCCAGCAGTTCGACAGTGGAACTCTACGAGCAGTACTTC. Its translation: CASSSTVELYEQYF.